This passage covers 21 T cell receptor beta chains from one sample sequenced in a study of blood T cell repertoires in COVID-19. Clones were read by immunoSEQ multiplex PCR, and TCRdb kept only the in-frame ones, dropping some. Among 30,000 to 35,000 clones, 75% to 90% were seen once, and the ten largest hold 9.5% to 13%. Source material: peripheral blood. The receptors originated from an older man with active COVID-19.

This clone is medium-sized in the sample. The chain recombines TRBV7-2 with TRBJ2-7; 7 bases agree with TRBD1. With V trimmed by 4 bases and J by 6 bases, 6 bases remained unmatched. The V gene's germline CDR1 is SGHTA and CDR2 FQGNSA. The CDR3 loop spans 13 amino acids. This CDR3 reads CASSSNRGTEQYF. The CDR3 region has the DNA TGTGCCAGCAGCTCTAACAGGGGTACCGAGCAGTACTTC.

CDR3 DNA sequence: TGTGCCAGCAGTCGCTATAGGGGCAGGGGGAACAATGAGCAGTTCTTC. Encoded protein: CASSRYRGRGNNEQFF. The V call is TRBV6-2 or TRBV6-3, the J call TRBJ2-1; TRBD1 matches at 7 bases. Germline loops: CDR1 MNHEY, CDR2 SVGEGT. CDR3 size: 16 residues. The junction had 12 bases not matched to a gene; V was cut back by 5 bases and J by 5 bases.

The V call is TRBV30, the J call TRBJ2-7; 7 positions agree with TRBD2. V shed 4 bases, J shed 0 bases, and the junction held 21 bases outside the gene matches. Germline V CDR1 and CDR2: GTSNPN, SVGIG (reference sequence). The CDR3 runs 19 residues. The CDR3 loop reads CAWTPGRGSPSGFSYEQYF. The CDR3 nucleotides are TGTGCCTGGACTCCTGGTCGGGGGTCGCCTAGCGGATTCTCCTACGAGCAGTACTTC.

This clone occurred once. The CDR3 sequence is CASSLNRGQSGANVLTF. CDR3 coding DNA: TGTGCCAGCAGCTTAAACAGGGGCCAATCAGGGGCCAACGTCCTGACTTTC. J is TRBJ2-6 and V is TRBV7-8, with 7 bases that match TRBD1. V lost 2 bases, J lost 4 bases, and 8 bases stayed unmatched. Germline CDR1 SGHVS, CDR2 FQNEAQ. The CDR3 extends over 17 amino acids. The full variable domain, with the rest looked up from reference TRBV7-8 and TRBJ2-6, is GAGVSQSPRYKVAKRGQDVALRCDPISGHVSLFWYQQALGQGPEFLTYFQNEAQLDKSGLPSDRFFAERPEGSVSTLKIQRTQQEDSAVYLCASSLNRGQSGANVLTFGAGSRLTVL.

The chain combines TRBV12-3 or TRBV12-4 with TRBJ2-1, with no clear D. The length of the CDR3 is 11 residues. V was pared by 5 bases and J by 7 bases, with 6 bases between. CDR3 protein: CASSPQNEQFF. Written as DNA, the CDR3 is TGTGCCAGCAGTCCCCAAAATGAGCAGTTCTTC.

This rearrangement joins TRBV28 to TRBJ1-2, with TRBD1 matching over 9 bases. This CDR3 has 15 residues. The germline gives CDR1 MDHEN, CDR2 SYDVKM. V trimming: 6 bases; J trimming: 7 bases; junction bases outside the gene matches: 12. The CDR3 is CASRKPGTGPSGYTF. For the CDR3, the DNA is TGTGCCAGCAGAAAACCCGGGACAGGGCCAAGTGGCTACACCTTC.

V usage is TRBV28 and J usage is TRBJ2-5, with D tentatively TRBD2 (5 bases). The germline gives CDR1 MDHEN, CDR2 SYDVKM. Trimming took off 3 bases at V and 5 bases at J, with 16 bases between the two ends. This CDR3 has 15 amino acids. The CDR3 spells CASSFPSRAVETQYF. DNA for the CDR3: TGTGCCAGCAGTTTCCCATCTCGAGCGGTGGAGACCCAGTACTTC.

The chain links TRBV24-1 to TRBJ2-1; 10 bases align to TRBD2. V lost 3 bases to trimming and J lost 6 bases; unmatched junction nucleotides: 19. Germline CDR1 reads KGHDR; CDR2 reads SFDVKD. This CDR3 comprises 20 residues. This chain's CDR3 is CATSDPGSSGRAVGINEQFF. CDR3 nucleotide sequence: TGTGCCACCAGTGATCCCGGTTCGAGCGGGAGGGCCGTAGGCATCAATGAGCAGTTCTTC.

The chain uses TRBV5-1 and TRBJ1-3, with D possibly TRBD1 on 6 matching bases. The V end was cut by 0 bases, the J end by 1 base, with 14 bases between. Germline loops: CDR1 SGHRS, CDR2 YFSETQ. The CDR3 has 17 amino acids. CDR3 loop: CASSLALGARSGNTIYF. In DNA, the CDR3 is TGCGCCAGCAGCTTGGCCCTGGGGGCGCGTTCTGGAAACACCATATATTTT.

The chain carries TRBV28 and TRBJ2-1; the D is unclear. CDR1 MDHEN and CDR2 SYDVKM come from the germline V gene. The CDR3 runs 13 residues. V dropped 2 bases and J dropped 6 bases, with 8 bases sitting between them. Here the CDR3 reads CASSLTTSNEQFF. The DNA of the CDR3 is TGTGCCAGCAGTTTAACTACGAGCAATGAGCAGTTCTTC.

The rearrangement uses TRBV27 and TRBJ2-7; 14 bases are a match to TRBD2. J lost 3 bases, V lost 5 bases, and 3 bases had no gene match. Germline V CDR1 and CDR2: MNHEY, SMNVEV (reference sequence). The CDR3 runs to 15 residues. CDR3 nucleotide sequence: TGTGCCAGCAGTCTCGGGACTAGCGGGGGCTACGAGCAGTACTTC. Residues: CASSLGTSGGYEQYF.

This clone was observed a few times. This sequence joins TRBV6-2 or TRBV6-3 and TRBJ1-5, with TRBD1 matching over 8 bases. The length of the CDR3 is 14 residues. Germline V lookup: CDR1 MNHEY, CDR2 SVGEGT. Trimming removed 2 bases from V and 6 bases from J; junction bases left unmatched: 3. In nucleotides, the CDR3 is TGTGCCAGCAGTTACGACAGGGGCAGTCAGCCCCAGCATTTT. The encoded protein is CASSYDRGSQPQHF.

The rearrangement links TRBV7-2 to TRBJ1-6; TRBD1 might be the D (5 bases). With 4 bases removed from V and 4 bases from J, the gap between germline ends came to 8 bases. Looked up from germline, CDR1 is SGHTA and CDR2 is FQGNSA. The CDR3 totals 14 residues. CDR3 residues: CASSSQGYNSPLHF. CDR3 sequence (DNA): TGTGCCAGCAGCTCTCAGGGTTATAATTCACCCCTCCACTTT.

V is TRBV11-2 and J is TRBJ2-7; TRBD1 matches 8 bases. The V segment lost 3 bases and the J segment 0 bases; nucleotides outside the gene matches: 7. Germline values: CDR1 SGHAT, CDR2 FQNNGV. The CDR3 spans 16 residues. The chain's CDR3 is CASSFGQGTISYEQYF. As DNA, the CDR3 is TGTGCCAGCAGCTTCGGACAGGGCACTATCTCCTACGAGCAGTACTTC.

The V call is TRBV4-1, the J call TRBJ2-7; D possibly corresponds to TRBD2 (6 bases). The V and J ends lost 1 base and 6 bases respectively, with 13 bases between them. There are 14 residues in the CDR3. Germline loops: CDR1 MGHRA, CDR2 YSYEKL. This chain's CDR3 is CASSQVGSGTEQYF. The CDR3, as DNA: TGCGCCAGCAGCCAAGTAGGTAGCGGAACCGAGCAGTACTTC.

The rearrangement uses TRBV15 and TRBJ1-5, with 9 bases identical to TRBD1. The germline V gene encodes CDR1 LNHNV and CDR2 YYDKDF (reference sequence). V lost 8 bases and J lost 0; bases outside the gene matches: 2. The CDR3 contains 14 residues. CDR3 protein: CATGTGYSNQPQHF. CDR3 coding DNA: TGTGCCACCGGGACAGGGTATAGCAATCAGCCCCAGCATTTT.

The rearrangement links TRBV3-1 (or the pseudogene TRBV3-2) to TRBJ1-2; possibly TRBD1 for D (5 bases). The CDR3 runs to 12 residues. V dropped 4 bases and J dropped 8 bases, with 11 bases sitting between them. The V gene's germline CDR1 is LGHDT and CDR2 YNNKEL (reference sequence). The CDR3 coding sequence is TGTGCCAGCAGCCGAGACGGGGGAGGCTACACCTTC. As protein: CASSRDGGGYTF.

The chain joins TRBV11-2 to TRBJ2-3; 10 bases fit TRBD2. The germline CDR1 and CDR2 sequences are SGHAT and FQNNGV. The CDR3 extends over 13 amino acids. V lost 8 bases to trimming and J lost 5 bases; unmatched junction nucleotides: 4. The DNA for the CDR3 is TGTGCCAGCGAACTAGCGGGAAAAGATACGCAGTATTTT. Protein: CASELAGKDTQYF.

The CDR3 coding sequence is TGCGCCAGCAGCTTGGCTAGACAGGGGGATAACTATGGCTACACCTTC. This translates into CASSLARQGDNYGYTF. The chain links TRBV5-1 to TRBJ1-2, with 9 bases identical to TRBD1. The CDR3 runs 16 residues. The V segment lost 0 bases and the J segment 1 base; nucleotides outside the gene matches: 4. Germline V CDR1 and CDR2: SGHRS, YFSETQ.

The gene calls are TRBV2 and TRBJ2-7; perhaps TRBD1 as D (6 bases). The CDR3 length is 12 residues. V was cut by 5 bases and J by 3 bases, with 8 bases left in between. Germline loops: CDR1 SNHLY, CDR2 FYNNEI. CDR3 sequence reads: CASSTQGYEQYF. CDR3 in DNA: TGTGCCAGCAGTACACAGGGCTACGAGCAGTACTTC.

The rearrangement links TRBV7-9 to TRBJ1-4, with TRBD1 matching 7 bases. The CDR3 has 17 amino acids. CDR1 is SEHNR and CDR2 is FQNEAQ in the germline V gene (reference sequence). Trimming at V came to 5 bases and at J to 1 base, leaving 10 bases not matched to a gene. This CDR3 reads CASSQWTGDRTNEKLFF. In nucleotides, the CDR3 is TGTGCCAGCAGCCAATGGACAGGAGATAGAACTAATGAAAAACTGTTTTTT.